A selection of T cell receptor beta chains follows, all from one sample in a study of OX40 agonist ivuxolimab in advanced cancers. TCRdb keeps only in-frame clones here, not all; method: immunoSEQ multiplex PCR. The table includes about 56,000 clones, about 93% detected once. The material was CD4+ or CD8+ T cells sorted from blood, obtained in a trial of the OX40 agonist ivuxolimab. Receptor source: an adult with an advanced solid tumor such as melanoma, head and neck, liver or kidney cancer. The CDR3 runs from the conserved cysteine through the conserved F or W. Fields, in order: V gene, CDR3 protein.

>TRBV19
CASSIIQGDEQYF
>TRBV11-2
CASSLVGQAQRGQYF
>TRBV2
CASSEWVAYSNQPQHF
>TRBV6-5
CASSYRSGGYTF
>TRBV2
CASRWTEGKNIQYF
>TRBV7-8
CASSSIAGGPNEQFF
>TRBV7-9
CASRSGTVYEQYF
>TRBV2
CASSDRGHEQYF
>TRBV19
CASAKITGELFF
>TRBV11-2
CASSLLGLAGGSEQYF
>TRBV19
CASSFGQGSSYEQYF
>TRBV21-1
CASLTPGGDTDTQYF
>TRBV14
CASSQGPGAGAYYGYTF
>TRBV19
CASSLFPRTSGSTDTQYF
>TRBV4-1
CASSQEGSADTQYF
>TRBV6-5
CASKNLGNEQFF
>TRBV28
CASSFAGENTDTQYF
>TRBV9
CASSVGASGAYEQYF
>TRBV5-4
CASSLNRDQNTIYF
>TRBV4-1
CASRAGMGSDTQYF
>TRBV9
CASSPANTYEQYF
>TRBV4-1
CASSQDGGRMNTEAFF
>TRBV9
CASSGRQETQYF
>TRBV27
CASSLWGGRESTDTQYF
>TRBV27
CASTPFEQGVSYEQYF
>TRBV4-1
CASSQLTGISYNEQFF
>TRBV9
CASSPWASGDSYEQYF
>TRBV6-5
CASGPFGWRTDTQYF
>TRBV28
CASSLSLVYGYTF
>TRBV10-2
CASTPLNRNTEAFF
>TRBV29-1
CSVPEPGTVGYTF
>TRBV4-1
CASSQIKSFGGAFF
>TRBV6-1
CASSESVSGANVLTF
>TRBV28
CASRGTGDGGNQPQHF
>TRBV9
CASSDPVPPNTDTQYF
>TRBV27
CATLRGLEQYF
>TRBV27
CASSLNGVEQYF
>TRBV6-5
CASSYSGASNQPQHF
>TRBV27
CASSSHSTDTQYF
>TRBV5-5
CASSWDRLADTQYF
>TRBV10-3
CAISELGTGELFF
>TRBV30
CAWSEMGQGASYSNQPQHF
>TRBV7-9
CASSSSGNVDEQYF
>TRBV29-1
CSVVWQGRYEQYF
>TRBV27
CASSLGVRGGLLDEQYF